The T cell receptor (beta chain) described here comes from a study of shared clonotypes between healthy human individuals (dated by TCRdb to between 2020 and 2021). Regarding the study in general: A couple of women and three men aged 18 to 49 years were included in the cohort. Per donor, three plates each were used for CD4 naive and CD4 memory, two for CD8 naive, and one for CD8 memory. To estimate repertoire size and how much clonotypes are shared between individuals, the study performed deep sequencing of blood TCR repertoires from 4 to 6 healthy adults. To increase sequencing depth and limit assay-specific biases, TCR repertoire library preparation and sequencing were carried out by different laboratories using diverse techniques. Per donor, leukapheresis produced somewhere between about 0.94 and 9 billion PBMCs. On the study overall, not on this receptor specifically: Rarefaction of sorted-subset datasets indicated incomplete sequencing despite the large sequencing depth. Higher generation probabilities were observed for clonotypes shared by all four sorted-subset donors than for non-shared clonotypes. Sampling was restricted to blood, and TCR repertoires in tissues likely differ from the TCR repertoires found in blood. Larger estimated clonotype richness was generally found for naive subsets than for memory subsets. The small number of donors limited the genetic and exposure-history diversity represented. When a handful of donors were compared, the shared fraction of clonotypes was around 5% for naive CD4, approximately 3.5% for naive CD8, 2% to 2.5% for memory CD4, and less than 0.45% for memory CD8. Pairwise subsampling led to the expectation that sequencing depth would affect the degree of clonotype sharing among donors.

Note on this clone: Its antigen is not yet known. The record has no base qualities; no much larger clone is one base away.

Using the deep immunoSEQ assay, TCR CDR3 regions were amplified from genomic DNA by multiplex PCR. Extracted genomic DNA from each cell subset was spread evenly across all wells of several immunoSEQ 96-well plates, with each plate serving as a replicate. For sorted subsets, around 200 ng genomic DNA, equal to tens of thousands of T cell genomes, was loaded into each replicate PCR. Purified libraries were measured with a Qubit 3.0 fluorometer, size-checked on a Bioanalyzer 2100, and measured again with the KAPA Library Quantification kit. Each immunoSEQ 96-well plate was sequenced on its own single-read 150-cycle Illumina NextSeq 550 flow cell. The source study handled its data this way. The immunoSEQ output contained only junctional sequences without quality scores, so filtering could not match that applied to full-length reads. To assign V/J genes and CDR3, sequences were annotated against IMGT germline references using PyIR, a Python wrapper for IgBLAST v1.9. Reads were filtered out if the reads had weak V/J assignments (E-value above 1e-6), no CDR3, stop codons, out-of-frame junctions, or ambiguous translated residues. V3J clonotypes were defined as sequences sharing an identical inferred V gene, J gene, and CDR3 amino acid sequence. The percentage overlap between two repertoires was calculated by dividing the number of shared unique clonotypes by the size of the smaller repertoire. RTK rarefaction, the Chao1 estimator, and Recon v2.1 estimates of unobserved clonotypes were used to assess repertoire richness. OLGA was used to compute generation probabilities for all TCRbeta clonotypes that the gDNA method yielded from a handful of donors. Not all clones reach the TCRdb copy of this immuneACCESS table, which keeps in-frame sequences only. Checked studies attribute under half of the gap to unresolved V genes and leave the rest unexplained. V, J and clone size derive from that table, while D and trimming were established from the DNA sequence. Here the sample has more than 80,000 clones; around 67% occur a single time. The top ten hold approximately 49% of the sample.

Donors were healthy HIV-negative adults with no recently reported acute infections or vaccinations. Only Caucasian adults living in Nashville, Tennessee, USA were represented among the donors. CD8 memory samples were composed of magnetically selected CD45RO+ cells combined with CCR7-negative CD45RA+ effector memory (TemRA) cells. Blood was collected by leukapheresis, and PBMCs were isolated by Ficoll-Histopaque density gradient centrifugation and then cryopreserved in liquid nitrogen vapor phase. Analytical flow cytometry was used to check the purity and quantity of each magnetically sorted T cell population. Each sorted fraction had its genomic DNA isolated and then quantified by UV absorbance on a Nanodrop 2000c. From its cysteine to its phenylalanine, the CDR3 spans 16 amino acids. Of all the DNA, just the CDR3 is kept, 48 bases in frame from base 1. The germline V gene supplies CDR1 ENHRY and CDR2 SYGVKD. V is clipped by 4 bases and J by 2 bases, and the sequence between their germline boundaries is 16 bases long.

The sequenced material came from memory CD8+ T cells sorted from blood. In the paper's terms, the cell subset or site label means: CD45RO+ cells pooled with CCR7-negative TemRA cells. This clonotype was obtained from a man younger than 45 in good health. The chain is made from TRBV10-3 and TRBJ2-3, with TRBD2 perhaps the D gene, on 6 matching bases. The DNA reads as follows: TGTGCCATCAGTGCCGGGGCGGGATTAAACACAGATACGCAGTATTTT. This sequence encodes CAISAGAGLNTDTQYF.